The 30 T cell receptor beta chains reported below all come from one sample, sequenced in a study of immune cell composition in non-small cell lung cancer (dated by TCRdb to between 2016 and 2019). Normal lung samples came from the same patient and consisted of non-adjacent lung tissue collected as far from the tumour as possible, at a distance of at least 3 cm. The protocol used for the library was the immunoSEQ multiplex PCR assay. Here the immuneACCESS table is served through TCRdb, limited to in-frame sequences with V and J called. Missing clones are a known gap in these copies; in checked studies unresolved V genes cover under half, and the rest lacks a known reason. For this sample the table gives some 3,200 clones, of which about 73% were detected only once. The top ten clones comprise less than 30% of the sample. Sample: non-adjacent lung tissue. The source is a human donor with non-small cell lung cancer.

The V and J genes are TRBV7-8 and TRBJ1-2, with D possibly matching TRBD1 (6 bases). V lost 0 bases to trimming and J lost 0 bases, with 14 bases between them. CDR1 is SGHVS, CDR2 FQNEAQ, per germline. The CDR3 extends over 17 amino acids. CDR3 amino acids: CASSLADTGYSNYGYTF. The CDR3 bases are TGTGCCAGCAGCTTAGCTGACACAGGGTATTCTAACTATGGCTACACCTTC.

The genes are TRBV7-9 and TRBJ2-1; D is possibly TRBD2 (5 bases). The CDR3 is made up of 15 amino acids. V was trimmed by 0 bases and J by 13 bases, leaving 19 bases between them. Germline lookup yields CDR1 SEHNR and CDR2 FQNEAQ (reference sequence). As DNA, the CDR3 is TGTGCCAGCAGCTTAGCGCCAAGTTACGATCGGGGACAGTTCTTC. It codes for CASSLAPSYDRGQFF. The full variable domain, its missing parts supplied by reference TRBV7-9 and TRBJ2-1, is DTGVSQNPRHKITKRGQNVTFRCDPISEHNRLYWYRQTLGQGPEFLTYFQNEAQLEKSRLLSDRFSAERPKGSFSTLEIQRTEQGDSAMYLCASSLAPSYDRGQFFGPGTRLTVL.

The chain links TRBV9 to TRBJ2-1; D is possibly TRBD2 (6 bases). This CDR3 comprises 18 residues. V dropped 0 bases and J dropped 0 bases, with 16 bases sitting between them. The germline V gene has CDR1 SGDLS and CDR2 YYNGEE. The CDR3 sequence is CASSVVGGFGSSYNEQFF. The DNA of the CDR3 is TGTGCCAGCAGCGTAGTTGGGGGGTTCGGAAGCTCCTACAATGAGCAGTTCTTC.

The V call is TRBV6-1, the J call TRBJ1-5, with D tentatively TRBD1 (6 bases). V lost 7 bases and J lost 4, with 14 bases in between. Per the germline V gene, CDR1 is MNHNS and CDR2 is SASEGT. CDR3 length equals 14 residues. The CDR3 nucleotides are TGTGCCAGCACCTCTAGAGGGGGTAATCAGCCCCAGCATTTT. Protein sequence: CASTSRGGNQPQHF.

The chain links TRBV5-1 to TRBJ2-1; 8 bases line up with TRBD1. The germline V gene encodes CDR1 SGHRS and CDR2 YFSETQ. J lost 4 bases, V lost 3 bases, and 21 bases had no gene match. The CDR3 covers 20 residues. CDR3 coding DNA: TGCGCCAGCAGCTCCTCAGGGGGCGCTTCAACACGGGACCGGTACAATGAGCAGTTCTTC. Protein sequence: CASSSSGGASTRDRYNEQFF.

The J gene is TRBJ2-3, the V gene TRBV5-4; 9 bases align to TRBD2. V shed 7 bases and J 2 bases; nucleotides not matched to a gene: 5. This CDR3 region has 14 residues. Per the germline V gene, CDR1 is SGHNT and CDR2 is YYREEE (reference sequence). The CDR3 DNA reads as TGTGCCAGCGGCCTAGCGGGGACCACAGATACGCAGTATTTT. Its translation: CASGLAGTTDTQYF.

The gene calls are TRBV6-5 and TRBJ2-1; 8 positions match TRBD2. Germline V gene data show CDR1 as MNHEY and CDR2 as SVGAGI. The V and J ends lost 2 bases and 7 bases, in that order; junction bases with no gene match: 10. The CDR3 sequence is 16 residues long. The CDR3 DNA reads TGTGCCAGCAGTTACCACGGGGGGGCGGTTTGGAATGAGCAGTTCTTC. This gives the protein CASSYHGGAVWNEQFF.

This clone was counted between two and nine times. The chain has TRBV2 and TRBJ2-1, with D perhaps TRBD2 (6 bases). The CDR3 consists of 16 residues. Looked up from germline, CDR1 is SNHLY and CDR2 is FYNNEI. The ends were cut back, 6 bases at V and 5 bases at J, with 20 bases in the middle. CDR3 coding DNA: TGTGCCAGCAGCCTTTCGCGGGGTGGGGTAGACAATGAGCAGTTCTTC. Encoded protein: CASSLSRGGVDNEQFF. The full variable domain, in which reference TRBV2 and TRBJ2-1 provide the parts outside the CDR3, is EPEVTQTPSHQVTQMGQEVILRCVPISNHLYFYWYRQILGQKVEFLVSFYNNEISEKSEIFDDQFSVERPDGSNFTLKIRSTKLEDSAMYFCASSLSRGGVDNEQFFGPGTRLTVL.

CDR3 sequence reads: CASSLPSGETDTQYF. CDR3 coding DNA: TGCGCCAGCAGCCTACCAAGCGGGGAAACAGATACGCAGTATTTT. The chain combines TRBV5-1 with TRBJ2-3, with 7 bases lining up with TRBD2. In germline, CDR1 is SGHRS, CDR2 YFSETQ. V trimming: 4 bases; J trimming: 3 bases; junction bases outside the gene matches: 8. The CDR3 extends over 15 amino acids.

The chain carries TRBV10-3 and TRBJ2-7; D gene ambiguous. The V end lost 6 bases, the J end lost 0 bases, and 9 bases lay between the germline ends. This CDR3 has 13 residues. Germline lookup yields CDR1 ENHRY and CDR2 SYGVKD. CDR3 sequence: CAISLESSYEQYF. CDR3 sequence (DNA): TGTGCCATCAGCTTAGAGAGCTCCTACGAGCAGTACTTC.

This clone was seen more than once but under ten times. The chain employs TRBV18 and TRBJ1-5; D gene uncertain. The length of the CDR3 is 14 residues. The V gene's germline CDR1 is KGHSH and CDR2 LQKENI. The V and J ends lost 6 bases and 0 bases respectively, with 9 bases between them. The CDR3 is CASSQDYSNQPQHF. The CDR3 nucleotides read TGTGCCAGCTCCCAGGACTATAGCAATCAGCCCCAGCATTTT.

The CDR3 DNA follows: TGCAGCGTGCTGGTACAGGGTTCGTACGCGGACTATGGCTACACCTTC. As protein: CSVLVQGSYADYGYTF. The V call is TRBV29-1, the J call TRBJ1-2; weak D call: TRBD1 (6 bases). Germline loops: CDR1 SQVTM, CDR2 ANQGSEA. Trimming removed 6 bases at V and 3 bases at J, with 23 bases between. This CDR3 region has 16 residues.

The V call is TRBV19, the J call TRBJ2-1; TRBD1 might be the D (5 bases). The CDR3 spans 14 residues. Trimming pared 2 bases from V and 10 bases from J, leaving 15 bases between. Germline loops: CDR1 LNHDA, CDR2 SQIVND (reference sequence). CDR3 in amino acids: CASSILAGQGEQFF. The CDR3 region has the DNA TGTGCCAGTAGTATATTGGCAGGGCAGGGAGAGCAGTTCTTC. Supplemented by reference TRBV19 and TRBJ2-1, the full variable domain reads DGGITQSPKYLFRKEGQNVTLSCEQNLNHDAMYWYRQDPGQGLRLIYYSQIVNDFQKGDIAEGYSVSREKKESFPLTVTSAQKNPTAFYLCASSILAGQGEQFFGPGTRLTVL.

The rearrangement joins TRBV4-3 to TRBJ2-6; D might be TRBD1 (5 bases). The CDR3 spans 17 residues. Per germline, CDR1 LGHNA and CDR2 YSLEER. The V and J ends lost 2 bases and 0 bases respectively, with 11 bases between them. CDR3 DNA sequence: TGCGCCAGCAGCCAACAGGGTGGAAGCTCTGGGGCCAACGTCCTGACTTTC. It encodes CASSQQGGSSGANVLTF.

This clone was recorded once. The chain joins TRBV21-1 to TRBJ2-2; TRBD1 is the table's D call and was not checked against the DNA. TRBV21-1 is listed as a pseudogene. CDR3 length: 16 amino acids. This chain's CDR3 is CASSKLQVRRTGELFF. The CDR3 DNA reads as TGTGCCAGCAGCAAATTACAGGTCCGAAGGACCGGGGAGCTGTTTTTT.

The chain has TRBV7-2 and TRBJ2-7, with 7 bases matching TRBD1. CDR3 length: 14 amino acids. V lost 5 bases and J lost 2; bases outside the gene matches: 6. CDR1 is SGHTA and CDR2 is FQGNSA in the germline V gene. The chain's CDR3 is CASSPGTVPYEQYF. The CDR3 DNA follows: TGTGCCAGCAGCCCCGGGACAGTTCCCTACGAGCAGTACTTC.

The gene calls are TRBV10-2 and TRBJ1-1; D gene ambiguous. The V gene's germline CDR1 is WSHSY and CDR2 SAAADI. The CDR3 spans 12 residues. Trimming took off 3 bases at V and 1 base at J, with 3 bases between the two ends. The CDR3 is CASSDRNTEAFF. The CDR3 DNA reads TGCGCCAGCAGTGACAGGAACACTGAAGCTTTCTTT.

The count of this clone is one. The J gene is TRBJ2-6, the V gene TRBV11-2; 7 positions match TRBD1. V gave up 5 bases and J gave up 3 bases; unmatched junction bases: 4. CDR1 is SGHAT, CDR2 FQNNGV, per germline. The CDR3 loop spans 15 amino acids. The CDR3 coding sequence is TGTGCCAGCAGCACTTACAGGGGTGGGGCCAACGTCCTGACTTTC. Protein product: CASSTYRGGANVLTF.

This clone came up a few times. The V call is TRBV5-1, the J call TRBJ2-2, with D possibly being TRBD1 (6 bases). The germline gives CDR1 SGHRS, CDR2 YFSETQ. V shed 1 base and J shed 6 bases, with 10 bases lying between them. The CDR3 spans 14 residues. DNA of the CDR3: TGCGCCAGCAGCTTGCAGGGGCCGCCCGGGGAGCTGTTTTTT. This encodes CASSLQGPPGELFF. The full variable domain, with the rest looked up from reference TRBV5-1 and TRBJ2-2, is KAGVTQTPRYLIKTRGQQVTLSCSPISGHRSVSWYQQTPGQGLQFLFEYFSETQRNKGNFPGRFSGRQFSNSRSEMNVSTLELGDSALYLCASSLQGPPGELFFGEGSRLTVL.

This sequence joins TRBV5-1 and TRBJ1-1; maybe TRBD1 (6 bases). The CDR3 spans 15 residues. The V end was cut by 2 bases, the J end by 3 bases, with 14 bases between. Germline CDR1 SGHRS, CDR2 YFSETQ. The CDR3 protein is CASSFAGTPDTEAFF. The CDR3 nucleotides are TGCGCCAGCAGCTTCGCCGGGACACCCGACACTGAAGCTTTCTTT.

The J gene is TRBJ2-1, the V gene TRBV10-3; TRBD2 matches at 11 bases. CDR1 and CDR2 from the germline V gene are ENHRY and SYGVKD. This CDR3 region has 15 residues. J was trimmed by 16 bases and V by 3 bases; bases with no gene match: 14. Here the CDR3 DNA reads TGTGCCATCAGTGATCTAGCGGGGGGTCCCAGCGGTGGTTTCTTC. Its translation is CAISDLAGGPSGGFF.

The genes are TRBV5-1 and TRBJ1-4; 12 nucleotides line up with TRBD1. Germline V lookup: CDR1 SGHRS, CDR2 YFSETQ. The V and J ends lost 0 bases and 8 bases, in that order; junction bases with no gene match: 2. The CDR3 spans 15 residues. CDR3 region: CASSLGGTGGEKLFF. CDR3 bases: TGCGCCAGCAGCTTGGGGGGGACAGGGGGCGAAAAACTGTTTTTT.

The V gene is TRBV28, the J gene TRBJ1-4; 7 bases agree with TRBD1. Germline trimming cut 5 bases from V and 4 bases from J; bases unmatched to any gene: 7. Per germline, CDR1 MDHEN and CDR2 SYDVKM. The CDR3 totals 15 residues. CDR3 in DNA: TGTGCCAGCAGTCCCCCCACAGGGGTTAATGAAAAACTGTTTTTT. Translating it yields CASSPPTGVNEKLFF.

Details on this clone: This may be a read error, as it is one base from a much larger clone. The chain recombines TRBV5-8 with TRBJ2-5; 7 nucleotides align to TRBD1. CDR1 and CDR2 (germline): SGHTS, YDEGEE. The V gene end was trimmed by 5 bases and the J gene end by 1 base; junction bases not matched to a gene: 2. The CDR3 covers 13 residues. This chain's CDR3 is CASRGQIQETQYF. The DNA for the CDR3 is TGTGCCAGCAGGGGACAGATCCAAGAGACCCAGTACTTC.

The chain joins TRBV30 to TRBJ1-1; D is unresolved. Germline V gives CDR1 GTSNPN, CDR2 SVGIG (reference sequence). This CDR3 comprises 11 residues. With 3 bases removed from V and 7 bases from J, the gap between germline ends came to 9 bases. This CDR3 reads CAWRIDIEAFF. CDR3 nucleotides: TGTGCCTGGAGAATAGACATTGAAGCTTTCTTT.

The chain joins TRBV7-9 to TRBJ2-3; D gene unclear. The CDR3 runs to 12 residues. Trimming pared 5 bases from V and 6 bases from J, leaving 9 bases between. In germline, CDR1 is SEHNR, CDR2 FQNEAQ (reference sequence). CDR3 in DNA: TGTGCCAGCAGCACATCAGTTGATACGCAGTATTTT. Translated, it gives CASSTSVDTQYF.

The chain combines TRBV11-3 with TRBJ2-3; the D gene is possibly TRBD1 (6 bases). The CDR3 has 16 residues. V was cut by 6 bases and J by 0 bases, with 16 bases left in between. Germline V gene data show CDR1 as SGHNT and CDR2 as YENEEA. Here the CDR3 reads CASRIRDTISTDTQYF. In DNA form, the CDR3 reads TGTGCCAGCAGAATCCGGGACACTATCAGCACAGATACGCAGTATTTT. Using reference TRBV11-3 and TRBJ2-3 for the parts outside the CDR3, the full variable domain is EAGVVQSPRYKIIEKKQPVAFWCNPISGHNTLYWYLQNLGQGPELLIRYENEEAVDDSQLPKDRFSAERLKGVDSTLKIQPAELGDSAVYLCASRIRDTISTDTQYFGPGTRLTVL.

V and J are TRBV4-3 and TRBJ2-3; TRBD2 matches at 10 bases. Looked up from germline, CDR1 is LGHNA and CDR2 is YSLEER. After removal of 0 bases from V and 5 bases from J, the junction contained 8 bases not matched to a gene. The CDR3 is made up of 17 amino acids. The CDR3 coding sequence is TGCGCCAGCAGCCAAGAGCCCAGCGGGAGGGGAATAGATACGCAGTATTTT. This translates into CASSQEPSGRGIDTQYF.

This chain uses TRBV2 with TRBJ2-5; possible D gene TRBD2, 6 bases. Trimming stripped 9 bases from V and 11 bases from J, with 37 bases between. The germline CDR1 and CDR2 sequences are SNHLY and FYNNEI. The CDR3 has 18 residues. The CDR3 spells CASSRTLVTRDPFPNQYF. In nucleotides, the CDR3 is TGTGCCAGTTCCCGGACACTTGTTACGCGGGACCCATTCCCCAATCAGTACTTC.

This rearrangement joins TRBV11-3 to TRBJ2-3, with TRBD1 matching over 8 bases. V was pared by 5 bases and J by 5 bases, with 9 bases of the junction left unmatched. The CDR3 has 15 residues. Germline lookup yields CDR1 SGHNT and CDR2 YENEEA. CDR3 in amino acids: CASSQRQGMGDTQYF. CDR3 nucleotides: TGTGCCAGCAGCCAGCGACAGGGGATGGGAGATACGCAGTATTTT.